The source of this T cell receptor beta chain is a study of blood T cells in healthy people across ages. The sample holds many counts of this clonotype. The target antigen is unknown. V gave up 0 bases and J gave up 6 bases, with 7 bases separating them. The CDR3 loop spans 13 amino acids. Germline V lookup: CDR1 SGHRS, CDR2 YFSETQ. Through a sample-barcoded 5' primer and a J-beta primer mix, a second PCR was run for 7 to 11 cycles. A template-switch adaptor with 12 random nucleotides tagged each cDNA molecule. Every sample gave at least 2.5 million paired-end reads containing CDR3. TCRdb reprocessed the 5' RACE reads with MiXCR, giving one entry per CDR3 protein. The data hold 850,000 to 1,300,000 distinct CDR3 sequences, with under 55% observed a single time. Regarding the study as a whole: The long-lived group displayed more naive CD4+ cells, plus higher diversity, than the aged donors did.

Per-sample PBMC isolation yielded at least 6.5 million cells. The TCR comes from a woman aged 60-70 years in good health. The rearrangement links TRBV5-1 to TRBJ2-1, with D perhaps TRBD2 (5 bases). Sequenced material: blood. The CDR3 DNA reads as TGCGCCAGCAGCTTGGGGACTGTCAATGAGCAGTTCTTC. Translation: CASSLGTVNEQFF.